Below, 20 T cell receptor beta chains from the same sample are listed, as sequenced in a study of regulatory T cells in long-lasting Graves disease. In building TCR beta libraries, iRepertoire HTBI primers were used together with Arm-PCR of CDR3 regions. TCRdb re-analysed the multiplex PCR reads in MiXCR, keeping a single row per CDR3 protein. The sample includes more than 450,000 distinct CDR3 sequences, under 20% of them seen just once. As to time point: newly diagnosed GD, antithyroid drugs for less than 3 months. RNA extracted from PBMCs served as the sequencing template. The data were also submitted as part of a second study, on T cells in Graves' hyperthyroidism and ophthalmopathy.

The material was peripheral blood mononuclear cells (PBMCs), obtained at new diagnosis, from a patient treated with antithyroid drugs. These receptors were taken from a man aged 35 to 55 with Graves disease.

This clonotype showed up many times. The chain combines TRBV6-5 with TRBJ2-7, with D unclear. The CDR3 extends over 16 amino acids. Germline CDR1 is MNHEY and CDR2 is SVGAGI. Trimming pared 4 bases from V and 2 bases from J, leaving 18 bases between. The CDR3 coding sequence is TGTGCCAGCAGTTCCTCCAAGACCGAAGCCACCTACGAGCAGTACTTC. Its protein is CASSSSKTEATYEQYF.

The chain has TRBV5-6 and TRBJ1-3, with 7 bases fitting TRBD1. CDR3 length equals 15 residues. V dropped 4 bases and J dropped 2; count of bases not matched to a gene: 6. CDR1 is SGHDT and CDR2 is YYEEEE in the germline V gene. As DNA, the CDR3 is TGTGCCAGCAGCCGCAGGGGGGGAGCTGGAAACACCATATATTTT. Protein product: CASSRRGGAGNTIYF.

This clonotype has ten or more counts. A junction boundary mismatches the germline segment, possibly from a read error. The chain recombines TRBV5-1 with TRBJ2-7; the D gene is possibly TRBD2 (6 bases). Germline CDR1 SGHRS, CDR2 YFSETQ. This CDR3 comprises 13 residues. CDR3 protein: CASSLGGDYEQYF. CDR3 in DNA: TGTGCCAGCAGTTTAGGAGGGGACTACGAGCAGTACTTC. Variable domain in full (rest from reference TRBV5-1 and TRBJ2-7): KAGVTQTPRYLIKTRGQQVTLSCSPISGHRSVSWYQQTPGQGLQFLFEYFSETQRNKGNFPGRFSGRQFSNSRSEMNVSTLELGDSALYLCASSLGGDYEQYFGPGTRLTVT.

This clonotype has a handful of counts. Being one base from a much bigger clone, this may be a read error. The CDR3 loop reads CASSLLSSGSREVPDTQYF. CDR3 DNA: TGTGCCAGCAGCTTGCTCTCTAGCGGGAGTAGGGAAGTCCCAGATACGCAGTATTTT. V usage is TRBV7-8 and J usage is TRBJ2-3; 10 bases agree with TRBD2. V dropped 3 bases and J dropped 4; count of bases not matched to a gene: 16. Germline lookup yields CDR1 SGHVS and CDR2 FQNEAQ. The CDR3 has 19 amino acids.

The sample holds many counts of this clonotype. The chain uses TRBV6-1 and TRBJ1-5; tentatively, D is TRBD1 (6 bases). The V end lost 3 bases, the J end lost 6 bases, and 12 bases lay between the germline ends. The CDR3 runs to 14 residues. Per germline, CDR1 MNHNS and CDR2 SASEGT. CDR3 sequence: CASSEGRGGQPQHF. In DNA, the CDR3 is TGTGCCAGCAGTGAGGGCAGGGGAGGTCAGCCCCAGCATTTT.

The V call is TRBV12-5, the J call TRBJ2-2; D is undetermined. The CDR3 consists of 11 residues. CDR1 LGHNT and CDR2 FRNRAP come from the germline V gene. The V end was cut by 3 bases, the J end by 7 bases, with 3 bases between. The CDR3 loop is CASGFVGELFF. As DNA, the CDR3 is TGTGCTAGTGGTTTCGTCGGGGAGCTGTTTTTT.

This clonotype was detected a few times. A much larger clone lies a single base off, so this may be a read error. This chain connects TRBV6-1 to TRBJ2-7, with D perhaps TRBD1 (5 bases). The CDR3 is 16 amino acids. Germline CDR1 is MNHNS and CDR2 is SASEGT. The CDR3 DNA sequence: TGTGCCAGCAGTGAAGTTGTCAGGGATGGCTCCTACGGGCAGTACTTC. Its protein product is CASSEVVRDGSYGQYF.

In its sample, this clonotype was seen many times. This chain links TRBV9 with TRBJ2-1, with TRBD1 matching over 7 bases. The germline gives CDR1 SGDLS, CDR2 YYNGEE. The CDR3 runs 14 residues. V dropped 7 bases and J dropped 2; count of bases not matched to a gene: 6. In nucleotides, the CDR3 is TGTGCCAGCGCCCTAGGGGGCCCCTACAATGAGCAGTTCTTC. This gives the protein CASALGGPYNEQFF.

This chain joins TRBV13 and TRBJ1-4, with 12 bases lining up with TRBD1. V dropped 3 bases and J dropped 10; count of bases not matched to a gene: 3. Germline lookup yields CDR1 PRHDT and CDR2 FYEKMQ (reference sequence). The CDR3 is made up of 14 amino acids. CDR3 loop: CASSFRDRGRKLFF. The CDR3 DNA follows: TGTGCCAGCAGCTTCCGGGACAGGGGGCGAAAACTGTTTTTT.

This clonotype was observed at least ten times. The chain is built from TRBV12-3 or TRBV12-4 and TRBJ2-1, with 7 nucleotides matching TRBD1. The CDR3 extends over 16 amino acids. Losses at the gene ends were 6 bases for V and 0 bases for J; bases not matched to a gene: 8. The CDR3 loop reads CASRAGGLVSYNEQFF. The CDR3, as DNA: TGTGCCAGCAGGGCAGGGGGTTTAGTCTCCTACAATGAGCAGTTCTTC.

This clonotype came up a few times. The chain employs TRBV10-3 and TRBJ1-4; TRBD1 aligns across 10 bases. J was trimmed by 0 bases and V by 10 bases; bases with no gene match: 8. This CDR3 spans 16 amino acids. The germline V gene has CDR1 ENHRY and CDR2 SYGVKD. CDR3 amino acids: CASRQDRGPTNEKLFF. The CDR3 DNA follows: TGTGCCAGCAGACAAGACAGGGGGCCAACTAATGAAAAACTGTTTTTT.

Many counts were recorded for this clonotype. The chain uses TRBV2 and TRBJ1-4; D call uncertain. Germline lookup yields CDR1 SNHLY and CDR2 FYNNEI. Trimming took off 9 bases at V and 8 bases at J, with 16 bases between the two ends. CDR3 length: 13 residues. CDR3: CASPTPGGEKLFF. As DNA, the CDR3 is TGTGCCAGTCCGACACCTGGAGGCGAAAAACTGTTTTTT.

There are a few counts of this clonotype. This chain uses TRBV24-1 with TRBJ1-5; D perhaps matches TRBD1 (6 bases). This CDR3 has 12 amino acids. V shed 12 bases and J shed 5 bases, with 13 bases lying between them. The V gene's germline CDR1 is KGHDR and CDR2 SFDVKD. CDR3: CAPGRGHQPQHF. CDR3 sequence (DNA): TGTGCCCCAGGCAGGGGCCATCAGCCCCAGCATTTT.

There are many counts of this clonotype. The chain carries TRBV5-1 and TRBJ1-1; D not certain. Trimming removed 0 bases at V and 1 base at J, with 7 bases between. This CDR3 comprises 14 residues. CDR1 is SGHRS and CDR2 is YFSETQ in the germline V gene. This CDR3 reads CASSLDNRNTEAFF. The CDR3 DNA follows: TGCGCCAGCAGCTTGGATAACAGGAACACTGAAGCTTTCTTT.

This clonotype was picked up a small number of times. J is TRBJ2-1 and V is TRBV7-3; 12 bases are a match to TRBD2. Germline V lookup: CDR1 SGHTA, CDR2 FQGTGA. The CDR3 is made up of 15 amino acids. The V gene end was trimmed by 5 bases and the J gene end by 9 bases; junction bases not matched to a gene: 8. The CDR3, as DNA: TGTGCCAGCAGCCCAAGACTAGCGGGAGACCCTGAGCAGTTCTTC. Its protein is CASSPRLAGDPEQFF.

This chain links TRBV7-9 with TRBJ2-1, with 9 bases lining up with TRBD1. The CDR3 contains 19 residues. The junction had 14 bases not matched to a gene; V was cut back by 1 base and J by 4 bases. Germline CDR1 and CDR2: SEHNR and FQNEAQ (reference sequence). The CDR3 region has the DNA TGTGCCAGCAGCTTAGGAACGGGGGAACACAGGGGGCTTTACAATGAGCAGTTCTTC. Translated, it gives CASSLGTGEHRGLYNEQFF.

This clonotype showed up many times. The CDR3 DNA reads as TGTGCCAGCAGTTCCCCGGGGGCCCATCAGCCCCAGCATTTT. This codes for CASSSPGAHQPQHF. V usage is TRBV28 and J usage is TRBJ1-5; weak D call: TRBD1 (6 bases). V lost 4 bases and J 5 bases, leaving 12 bases between the germline ends. The length of the CDR3 is 14 residues. Germline V gives CDR1 MDHEN, CDR2 SYDVKM.

This clonotype appeared a few times. The chain links TRBV5-6 to TRBJ2-7; D remains ambiguous. The CDR3 contains 12 residues. Trimming stripped 3 bases from V and 2 bases from J, with 6 bases between. CDR1 is SGHDT and CDR2 is YYEEEE in the germline V gene. CDR3 DNA: TGTGCCAGCAGCTCGTGGGCCTACGAGCAGTACTTC. It codes for CASSSWAYEQYF.

Concerning this clonotype itself: A read error is the likely source, as a far larger clone sits one nucleotide away. This likely comes from a read error, as the CDR3 has no conserved phenylalanine or tryptophan at its end. The rearrangement uses TRBV7-6 and TRBJ2-7, with D perhaps matching TRBD2 (6 bases). Germline CDR1 SGHVS, CDR2 FNYEAQ. V dropped 5 bases and J dropped 2 bases, with 19 bases sitting between them. The CDR3 loop spans 16 amino acids. In DNA, the CDR3 is TGTGCCAGCAGCGGCTCTCCGGGGGACCCGACCTACGAGCAGTACCTC. It encodes CASSGSPGDPTYEQYL.

In its sample, this clonotype was seen many times. The rearrangement links TRBV28 to TRBJ2-7; D is unresolved. V gave up 10 bases and J gave up 2 bases, with 15 bases separating them. The CDR3 runs to 13 residues. CDR1 and CDR2 from the germline V gene are MDHEN and SYDVKM. The CDR3, as DNA: TGTGCCACGCTGGCTGCCGCGCCCTACGAGCAGTACTTC. Translated, it gives CATLAAAPYEQYF.